Listed below are T cell receptor beta chains from one sample, sequenced in a study of cytomegalovirus exposure and HLA in healthy donors. Generated by immunoSEQ multiplex PCR, the TCRdb table keeps only in-frame clones and is missing some. There are tens of thousands of clones in the sample, with about 16% held by the top ten. Sample: PBMCs. These receptors were taken from a man aged 50 to 59 in good health and CMV-seropositive. Both conserved end residues are part of each CDR3. The order of the fields is D gene, J gene, V gene, clone size, CDR3 DNA, CDR3 protein. D genes are given only for firm matches. A row's size may be missing; if present it is once, few, many or a size class.

>NA|TRBJ2-1|TRBV11-2|NA
TGTGCCAGCAGCACGGACAGCAATGAGCAGTTCTTC
CASSTDSNEQFF
>NA|TRBJ1-1|TRBV7-9|NA
TGTGCCAGCAGCCCCAGGGAGGTGACTGAAGCTTTCTTT
CASSPREVTEAFF
>NA|TRBJ2-1|TRBV10-2|NA
TGCGCCAGCAGTGAGCCCGGAGGTTCCGCTAACAATGAGCAGTTCTTC
CASSEPGGSANNEQFF
>TRBD1|TRBJ2-5|TRBV5-1|NA
TGCGCCAGCAGCTTAGGGACAGGCTTCGAAGAGACCCAGTACTTC
CASSLGTGFEETQYF
>NA|TRBJ1-5|TRBV7-9|NA
TGTGCCAGCAGCTTAGGGGCTCAGCCCCAGCATTTT
CASSLGAQPQHF
>TRBD2|TRBJ2-1|TRBV7-9|NA
TGTGCCAGCAGCTTAGGCACTAGCGGGAGGTACCACAATGAGCAGTTCTTC
CASSLGTSGRYHNEQFF
>NA|TRBJ1-1|TRBV19|NA
TGTGCCAGTAGTAGCGGGGGGCATGGGTGGACTGAAGCTTTCTTT
CASSSGGHGWTEAFF
>NA|TRBJ2-1|TRBV7-2|NA
TGTGCCAGCAGCCCGGACAGCTCTTCCTACAATGAGCAGTTCTTC
CASSPDSSSYNEQFF
>NA|TRBJ1-1|TRBV10-1|NA
TGCGCCAGTTCACAGGGCCCCATCCCCCTGAAAGCTTTCTTT
CASSQGPIPLKAFF
>NA|TRBJ1-1|TRBV13|NA
TGTGCCAGCACCTTAAGAAATAGAGGCACTGAAGCTTTCTTT
CASTLRNRGTEAFF
>TRBD1|TRBJ1-2|TRBV19|NA
TGTGCCAGCACGACAGGGAACGGCTACACCTTC
CASTTGNGYTF
>NA|TRBJ1-1|TRBV4-3|NA
TGCGCCAGCAGCCACTCCGGACAGATAGAAGCTTTCTTT
CASSHSGQIEAFF
>NA|TRBJ2-1|TRBV27|NA
TGTGCCAGCAGTGCTTACCCCAGCTCCTACAATGAGCAGTTCTTC
CASSAYPSSYNEQFF
>TRBD1|TRBJ1-5|TRBV9|NA
TGTGCCAGCAGCGTTCCGGACAGGGATAATCAGCCCCAGCATTTT
CASSVPDRDNQPQHF
>NA|TRBJ1-5|TRBV6-5|NA
TGTGCCAGCAGTCAGACAGGAGTCAATCAGCCCCAGCATTTT
CASSQTGVNQPQHF
>TRBD1|TRBJ2-7|TRBV15|NA
TGTGCCACCAGCAGAGTTCGGACAGGGCGCTACGAGCAGTACTTC
CATSRVRTGRYEQYF
>TRBD2|TRBJ2-1|TRBV5-6|NA
TGTGCCAGCAGCGTAACTAGCGGCAACTACAATGAGCAGTTCTTC
CASSVTSGNYNEQFF
>NA|TRBJ2-1|TRBV5-4|NA
TGTGCCAGCAGCTTGGAACGCCTAGGCTCCTACAATGAGCAGTTCTTC
CASSLERLGSYNEQFF
>TRBD2|TRBJ2-7|TRBV6-5|NA
TGTGCCAGCAGTTACGGTGGGACTAGCTCCTACGAGCAGTACTTC
CASSYGGTSSYEQYF
>TRBD2|TRBJ2-3|TRBV4-2|NA
TGTGCCAGCAGAGGACTAGCGGGAGATACGCAGTATTTT
CASRGLAGDTQYF
>TRBD2|TRBJ2-2|TRBV15|NA
TGTGCCACCAGCAGAGATCGGCTAGCGGGCAACACCGGGGAGCTGTTTTTT
CATSRDRLAGNTGELFF
>NA|TRBJ1-1|TRBV6-5|NA
TGTGCCAGCAGTTACCAAGGACAGATCCTTGCTGAAGCTTTCTTT
CASSYQGQILAEAFF
>TRBD1|TRBJ2-7|TRBV7-6|NA
TGTGCCAGCAGCCCTAGTTTGAGACAGGGTACCTACGAGCAGTACTTC
CASSPSLRQGTYEQYF
>TRBD2|TRBJ2-7|TRBV30|NA
TGTGCCTGGGGACTAGCTTACGAGCAGTACTTC
CAWGLAYEQYF
>TRBD2|TRBJ2-2|TRBV5-1|NA
TGCGCCAGCTTGGAGCGGGAGAACACCGGGGAGCTGTTTTTT
CASLERENTGELFF
>TRBD2|TRBJ2-1|TRBV18|NA
TGTGCCAGCTCACCAGGGCTAGCGGGAGGCCACAATGAGCAGTTCTTC
CASSPGLAGGHNEQFF
>NA|TRBJ1-6|TRBV14|NA
TGTGCCAGCAGCCAAGATCGGGGACTCTATAATTCACCCCTCCACTTT
CASSQDRGLYNSPLHF
>NA|TRBJ1-3|TRBV6-5|NA
TGTGCCAGCACCAGCTCTGGAAACACCATATATTTT
CASTSSGNTIYF
>TRBD1|TRBJ2-3|TRBV4-3|NA
TGCGCCAGCAGCCAGATCGGACTGACAGGGGGCCTTGGAGATACGCAGTATTTT
CASSQIGLTGGLGDTQYF
>NA|TRBJ2-1|TRBV5-6|NA
TGTGCCAGCAGCTTTAGCCCAGGGCAGCAGGCATACAATGAGCAGTTCTTC
CASSFSPGQQAYNEQFF
>TRBD2|TRBJ2-4|TRBV4-2|NA
TGTGCCAGCAGCGAATCTAGCGGGAGGAACATTCAGTACTTC
CASSESSGRNIQYF
>NA|TRBJ1-5|TRBV4-3|hyperexpanded
TGCGCCAGCAGCCAAGAGGCAGGGAACAATCAGCCCCAGCATTTT
CASSQEAGNNQPQHF